Listed below are T cell receptor beta chains from one sample, sequenced in a study of blood T cells in healthy people across ages. TCRdb recomputed calls from the 5' RACE reads with MiXCR, one row per CDR3 protein. The table records some 800,000 distinct CDR3 sequences, around a quarter of them present only once. This sample was also put to use in a study of T cells of mothers and their children.

Sample: blood. The receptors stem from a boy between 5 and 17 years old in good health. Both conserved end residues are part of each CDR3. The D gene is left open where the match is weak. Expanded clones get a size class; other rows say once, few or many, or leave the size out.

>TRBD2|.|TRBJ2-4|TRBV2
CASSGSGSGGDIQYF
TGTGCCAGCAGTGGGTCCGGGAGCGGGGGAGACATTCAGTACTTC
>TRBD1|.|TRBJ2-1|TRBV12-3/TRBV12-4
CASSPDREWGEQFF
TGTGCCAGCAGCCCGGACAGGGAATGGGGTGAGCAGTTCTTC
>.|few|TRBJ1-2|TRBV18
CASSPGAGTLYGYTF
TGTGCCAGCTCACCGGGCGCCGGGACACTCTATGGCTACACCTTC
>.|.|TRBJ2-7|TRBV29-1
CSVSDSMDEQYF
TGCAGCGTGTCGGACAGTATGGACGAGCAGTACTTC
>TRBD2|.|TRBJ2-2|TRBV7-8
CASSLEASGGTGELFF
TGTGCCAGCAGCTTAGAGGCTAGCGGAGGAACCGGGGAGCTGTTTTTT
>.|few|TRBJ2-4|TRBV24-1
CATSGVDKEGFKNIQYF
TGTGCCACCAGTGGAGTTGACAAGGAGGGCTTCAAAAACATTCAGTACTTC
>.|few|TRBJ2-2|TRBV20-1
CSAIIGARANTGELFF
TGCAGTGCTATAATAGGAGCGAGGGCGAACACCGGGGAGCTGTTTTTT
>.|.|TRBJ1-5|TRBV27
CASSLGPGSQPQHF
TGTGCCAGCAGTTTGGGACCGGGGAGTCAGCCCCAGCATTTT
>TRBD1|.|TRBJ1-1|TRBV7-2
CASSFPRDSLNTEAFF
TGTGCCAGCAGCTTCCCCAGGGACAGTCTGAACACTGAAGCTTTCTTT
>TRBD1|few|TRBJ2-7|TRBV27
CASRARDRTSYEQYF
TGTGCCAGCAGAGCCCGGGACAGGACCTCCTACGAGCAGTACTTC
>.|.|TRBJ2-5|TRBV2
CASSGPPETQYF
TGTGCCAGCAGTGGACCGCCCGAGACCCAGTACTTC
>.|.|TRBJ2-1|TRBV28
CASSLTIRVAEQFF
TGTGCCAGCAGTTTAACTATAAGGGTTGCTGAGCAGTTCTTC
>.|few|TRBJ2-1|TRBV20-1
CSARDQGRVTVRSYNEQFF
TGCAGTGCTAGAGATCAGGGCAGGGTGACGGTTCGTTCCTACAATGAGCAGTTCTTC
>.|few|TRBJ2-7|TRBV6-1
CASNESRPRSYEQYF
TGTGCCAGCAATGAATCTCGACCCCGCTCCTACGAGCAGTACTTC
>.|.|TRBJ1-5|TRBV7-2
CASSSPVGAQHF
TGTGCCAGCAGCTCCCCTGTTGGCGCCCAGCATTTT
>.|.|TRBJ2-5|TRBV20-1
CSASVKETQYF
TGCAGTGCTAGTGTGAAGGAGACCCAGTACTTC
>TRBD2|.|TRBJ2-7|TRBV5-1
CASSDTLADLPYEQYF
TGCGCCAGCAGCGACACTCTAGCGGACTTGCCCTACGAGCAGTACTTC
>.|.|TRBJ2-6|TRBV6-2/TRBV6-3
CASSSQFSGANVLTF
TGTGCCAGCAGTTCCCAATTCTCTGGGGCCAACGTCCTGACTTTC
>TRBD2|few|TRBJ2-7|TRBV7-9
CASSMTSGSYEQYF
TGTGCCAGCAGCATGACTAGCGGATCCTACGAGCAGTACTTC
>TRBD1|few|TRBJ1-4|TRBV7-9
CASSPRQGSEKLFF
TGTGCCAGCAGCCCCCGACAGGGGAGTGAAAAACTGTTTTTT
>TRBD1|few|TRBJ1-6|TRBV7-2
CASSYDREYNSPLHF
TGTGCCAGCAGCTACGACAGGGAATATAATTCACCCCTCCACTTT
>TRBD1|few|TRBJ2-5|TRBV7-9
CASSGGTGGFGETQYF
TGTGCCAGCAGCGGGGGGACAGGGGGTTTCGGTGAGACCCAGTACTTC
>TRBD1|few|TRBJ2-1|TRBV27
CASSLYEGASYEQFF
TGTGCCAGCAGTTTGTATGAGGGGGCCTCTTATGAGCAGTTCTTC
>TRBD2|few|TRBJ2-7|TRBV20-1
CSAPTSGPYEQYF
TGCAGTGCCCCGACTAGCGGTCCCTACGAGCAGTACTTC
>TRBD1|.|TRBJ2-7|TRBV2
CASSVGQGANEQYF
TGTGCCAGCAGTGTGGGACAGGGGGCCAACGAGCAGTACTTC
>TRBD2|.|TRBJ2-5|TRBV7-9
CASSRETSGQETQYF
TGTGCCAGCAGCCGTGAAACTAGCGGCCAAGAGACCCAGTACTTC
>.|.|TRBJ2-5|TRBV20-1
CSVDGSYEGETQYF
TGCAGTGTGGACGGCTCCTACGAGGGAGAGACCCAGTACTTC
>.|.|TRBJ1-4|TRBV7-2
CASSLAGGSEKLFF
TGTGCCAGCAGCTTGGCCGGAGGAAGTGAAAAACTGTTTTTT
>.|.|TRBJ2-1|TRBV5-5
CASSLVSGSNNEQFF
TGTGCCAGCAGCTTGGTAAGCGGGTCCAACAATGAGCAGTTCTTC
>TRBD1|.|TRBJ1-4|TRBV12-3/TRBV12-4
CASSPTGAQNNEKLFF
TGTGCCAGCAGTCCTACAGGGGCGCAAAACAATGAAAAACTGTTTTTT
>.|few|TRBJ1-1|TRBV3-1
CASSQAFWEQAFF
TGTGCCAGCAGCCAAGCGTTCTGGGAACAAGCTTTCTTT
>.|few|TRBJ1-1|TRBV7-9
CASSLVTGEAFF
TGTGCCAGCAGCTTAGTAACGGGGGAAGCTTTCTTT
>TRBD2|.|TRBJ2-7|TRBV2
CASSEAGLANYEQYF
TGTGCCAGCAGTGAAGCGGGACTAGCGAACTACGAGCAGTACTTC